This T cell receptor (beta chain) was recorded in a study of lymphopenia after photon versus proton radiotherapy. Study-level findings and limits: Post-nadir diversity loss with photons came from oligoclonal expansion, particularly CD8+ Temra cells. A bigger post-nadir fall in TCR diversity correlated inversely with survival time in deceased patients.

Unmatched junction bases numbered 5, after V lost 2 bases and J lost 4 bases. The CDR3 is 13 residues long. Germline V gene sequence: CDR1 GTSNPN, CDR2 SVGIG (reference sequence). With respect to this clone: What it recognizes is unknown.

Sequenced by immunoSEQ multiplex PCR; TCRdb stores in-frame clones only, minus some. The data hold about 70,000 clones, with about 90% observed a single time. This TCR was sampled from a woman aged 40 to 49 with cholangiocarcinoma. The genes are TRBV30 and TRBJ2-7, with 7 bases lining up with TRBD1. The sequencing used peripheral blood, collected from a patient treated with photon-based radiotherapy. CDR3 bases: TGTGCCTGGAGTCGGGGACAGTCATACGAGCAGTACTTC. It encodes CAWSRGQSYEQYF.